Below, one T cell receptor (beta chain) is given with its context. The antigen it recognizes is unknown. No base-level quality is on record; no much larger clone is a single base apart. The data derive from a study of a mutant IDH1 vaccine in newly diagnosed glioma (dated by TCRdb to about 2021). Concerning the study at large: Patients were given eight vaccinations, in weeks 1, 3, 5, 7, 11, 15, 19 and 23, which matched visits V03 through V10. In the chemotherapy-containing groups, vaccination started alongside temozolomide cycles, whereas in patients who had radiotherapy alone it started 4-6 weeks after radiotherapy. Of the 30 or so patients who were treated, around 62% were male and approximately 40% were female, and the mean age was about 40 years. Prior to enrollment, standard therapy consisting of radiotherapy alone, temozolomide alone, or radiochemotherapy with temozolomide had been administered to patients, with the combination being received by most patients. Peripheral blood was drawn at six visits: V03 (baseline), V05, V07, V10, V12 and V13. Longitudinal TCRB deep sequencing was done for 25 treated patients, wherever samples were available for exploratory analyses.

The research as a whole found: According to the authors, sample limitations meant that analyses of patient blood samples could not be reproduced. Immune responses induced by the vaccine were seen in over 80% of patients across multiple MHC alleles. Availability determined which PBMC samples were chosen for TCRB deep sequencing. Pseudoprogression seemed to be unrelated to changes in the top peripheral T cell clonotypes found by TCRB sequencing.

The trim is 6 bases for V and 5 bases for J, with a gap of 16 bases between the germline ends. For CDR1 and CDR2, the germline V gene (reference sequence) lists LNHDA and SQIVND. The CDR3 starts with the cysteine, ends with the phenylalanine, and has 14 residues. The DNA shown is the 42-base CDR3, in frame from base 1. Library preparation used the immunoSEQ multiplex PCR assay. The hsTCRB Kit was used according to the manufacturer's protocol to amplify rearranged TCR beta chain sequences. Sequencing of TCRB libraries was carried out on an Illumina MiSeq. The authors' analysis ran thus. Demultiplexing, trimming and gene mapping were performed with the kit vendor's proprietary platform. What TCRdb holds here is the immuneACCESS table cut down to in-frame rearrangements. Part of the clones is not present; checked against another copy, under half of the missing clones reflect an unresolved V gene, and the others are unexplained. From that table come the V and J calls and clone size; the DNA was used to work out D and trimming. This sample gives over 55,000 clones in total; less than 85% of them show up just once. Over 3% of the sample rests with the top ten.

The sample's time point label, in plain terms: week 5, during vaccination. Each vaccine dose was 300 ug of a 20-mer mutant IDH1 peptide in Montanide, given subcutaneously with topical imiquimod. All donors had newly diagnosed IDH1-mutant astrocytomas of WHO grade 3 or 4 that showed loss of nuclear ATRX. The samples were drawn from NOA16, a multicentre, single-arm, open-label phase I trial in Germany that tested a mutant IDH1 peptide vaccine in humans for the first time. The DNeasy Blood and Tissue Kit was used to extract genomic DNA from EDTA blood for TCRB sequencing. This receptor chain uses TRBV19 and TRBJ1-2; tentative D gene TRBD1, with 6 bases matching. The specimen comprised PBMCs, sampled from a glioma patient whose treatment included an IDH1 peptide vaccine. The TCR was taken from a woman aged 18-29 years with glioma. Some clones in this sample may be carry-over from other donors' samples. CDR3 region: CASRNRDLRYGYTF. The DNA sequence reads TGTGCCAGTAGAAACAGGGATTTGCGGTATGGCTACACCTTC. Reference TRBV19 and TRBJ1-2 proteins supply the regions before and after the CDR3; the full variable domain is: DGGITQSPKYLFRKEGQNVTLSCEQNLNHDAMYWYRQDPGQGLRLIYYSQIVNDFQKGDIAEGYSVSREKKESFPLTVTSAQKNPTAFYLCASRNRDLRYGYTFGSGTRLTVV.